The TCR beta chain described here comes from a study of human T cells and chemical hapten exposure (dated by TCRdb to about 2021). Context from the whole study: Libraries were pooled for sequencing, and per-sample TCR yields varied mainly because of small differences in library volumes within the pool. The study tracked peripheral blood TCR repertoire changes in vivo during primary and secondary sensitization to the hapten diphenylcyclopropenone (DPC) in alopecia patients. From each blood RNA sample, both TCR alpha and TCR beta chains were sequenced.

Unfractionated whole blood was collected in Tempus Blood RNA tubes, and total RNA was extracted from that blood. A handful of healthy volunteers were used as TCR sequencing controls and were bled at day 0, 2 weeks and 6 weeks. The library was prepared using 5' RACE. The sequencer was an Illumina MiSeq. Library preparation attached unique molecular identifiers to individual cDNA molecules for quantitative, reproducible TCR counting. The original methods were these. The median number of TCRs per sample was around 100,000, ranging from about 23,224 to 700,000. The Decombinator software suite was used to annotate V, J and CDR3 in the TCR reads. For PS versus PT1 abundance plots, all samples were subsampled to the same number of TCRs (28,000). TCRs were defined as expanded if absent before sensitization and observed at least eight times at the 2-week time point. Through fastp at Q25 and MiXCR, TCRdb rebuilt clones from the public reads, retaining in-frame beta chains. Identical CDR3 protein sequences are pooled into one entry, listed with their most common genes and DNA. TCRdb's processing, not the authors' own work, is the source of the V and J calls. Recorded for this sample are around 82,000 distinct CDR3 sequences; 7% to 8% of them occurred a single time. The ten largest account for over 2% of the sample.

As encoded in the germline V gene (reference sequence), CDR1 is MNHNY while CDR2 is SVGAGI. CDR3 length: 15 amino acids, cysteine to phenylalanine. The retained sequence is limited to the CDR3, 45 bases, with the frame set at the first base. Trimming takes 4 bases off V and 1 base off J; junction bases not matched to a gene: 5. As concerns this clonotype: The target of this receptor is not known. Base qualities are not provided; no much larger clone lies one nucleotide away.

Study-wide conclusions, independent of this receptor: DPC sensitization did not change the number of TCRs with a frequency above 1 in 1000, and there was no evidence of changes in global repertoire structure. Repeated subsampling changed both the strength of the expansion versus patch-test correlation and the threshold at which that correlation became significant.

The V and J segments used are TRBV6-6 and TRBJ1-1; 8 junctional bases match TRBD1. The source of this sequence is a male donor in good health. The sequence in DNA is TGTGCCAGCAGTTCGACCGGGACAGGGAACACTGAAGCTTTCTTT. Its protein is CASSSTGTGNTEAFF.